This TCR beta chain was captured in a study of cytomegalovirus exposure and HLA in healthy donors. CDR3 length: 15 residues. From germline, CDR1 is MNHEY and CDR2 SMNVEV (reference sequence). Trimming shortened V by 3 bases and J by 5 bases, and 13 bases separated the two germline ends. Regarding the study as a whole: Researchers reported from a later analysis that most CMV-associated TCR beta chains appeared HLA-restricted.

For this clone: Its cognate antigen is unknown.

The PCR had 60 Vbeta and 13 Jbeta primers. Only in-frame clones appear in the TCRdb table, and some are missing; sequencing was by immunoSEQ multiplex PCR. The data hold over 150,000 clones, with 79% observed a single time. This TCR came from a man in his forties in good health and CMV-seronegative. Sequenced sample: PBMCs. The chain links TRBV27 to TRBJ2-2; tentative D call: TRBD2 (7 bases). CDR3 coding DNA: TGTGCCAGCAGTTTGCGGGGGCGGGGAACCGGGGAGCTGTTTTTT. Its translation is CASSLRGRGTGELFF.